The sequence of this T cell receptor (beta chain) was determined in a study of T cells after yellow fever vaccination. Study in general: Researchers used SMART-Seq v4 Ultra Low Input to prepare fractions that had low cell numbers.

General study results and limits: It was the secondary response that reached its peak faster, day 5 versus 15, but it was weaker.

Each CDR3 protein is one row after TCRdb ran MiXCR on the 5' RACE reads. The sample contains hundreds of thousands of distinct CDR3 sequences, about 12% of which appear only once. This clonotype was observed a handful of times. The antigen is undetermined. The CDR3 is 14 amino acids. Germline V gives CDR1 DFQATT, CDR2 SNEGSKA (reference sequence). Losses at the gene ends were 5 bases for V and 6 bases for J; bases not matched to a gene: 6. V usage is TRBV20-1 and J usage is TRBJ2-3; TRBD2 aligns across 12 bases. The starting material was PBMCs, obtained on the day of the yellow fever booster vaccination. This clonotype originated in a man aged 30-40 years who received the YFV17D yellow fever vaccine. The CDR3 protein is CSAQTSGRKDTQYF. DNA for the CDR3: TGCAGTGCTCAGACTAGCGGGAGAAAGGATACGCAGTATTTT.